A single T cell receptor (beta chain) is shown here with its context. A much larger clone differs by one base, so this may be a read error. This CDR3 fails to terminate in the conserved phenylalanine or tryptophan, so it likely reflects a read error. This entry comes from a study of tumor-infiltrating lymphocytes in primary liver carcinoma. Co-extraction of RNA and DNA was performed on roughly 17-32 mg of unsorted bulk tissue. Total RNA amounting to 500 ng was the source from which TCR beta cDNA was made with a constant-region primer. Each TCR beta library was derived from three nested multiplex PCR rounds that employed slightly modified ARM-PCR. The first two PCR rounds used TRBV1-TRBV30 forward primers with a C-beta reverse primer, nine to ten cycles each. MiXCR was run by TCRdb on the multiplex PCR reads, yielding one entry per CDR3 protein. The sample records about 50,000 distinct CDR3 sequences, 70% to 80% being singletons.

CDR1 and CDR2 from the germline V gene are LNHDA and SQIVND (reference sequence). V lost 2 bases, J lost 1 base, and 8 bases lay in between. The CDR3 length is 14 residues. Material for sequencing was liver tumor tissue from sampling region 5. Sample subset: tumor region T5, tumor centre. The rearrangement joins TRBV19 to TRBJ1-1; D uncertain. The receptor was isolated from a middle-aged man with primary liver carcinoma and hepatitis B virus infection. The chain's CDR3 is CASSIKAANTEAFY. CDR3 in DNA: TGTGCCAGTAGTATAAAGGCGGCGAACACTGAAGCTTTCTAT.